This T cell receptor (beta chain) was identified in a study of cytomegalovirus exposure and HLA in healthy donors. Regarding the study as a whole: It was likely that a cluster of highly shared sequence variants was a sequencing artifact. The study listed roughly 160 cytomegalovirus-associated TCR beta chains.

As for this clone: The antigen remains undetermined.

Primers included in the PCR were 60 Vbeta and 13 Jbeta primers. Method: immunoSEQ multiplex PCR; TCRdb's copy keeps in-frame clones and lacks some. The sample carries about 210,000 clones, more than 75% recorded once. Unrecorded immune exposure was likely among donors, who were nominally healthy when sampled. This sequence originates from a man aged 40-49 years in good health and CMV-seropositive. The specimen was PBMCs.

The CDR3 reads CASSLSGDTPSYEQYF. CDR3 coding DNA: TGTGCCAGCAGCTTGAGTGGGGACACCCCCTCCTACGAGCAGTACTTC. This chain joins TRBV5-8 and TRBJ2-7, with D maybe TRBD1 (6 bases). V shed 1 base and J shed 0 bases, with 14 bases lying between them. Looked up from germline, CDR1 is SGHTS and CDR2 is YDEGEE. The CDR3 covers 16 residues.